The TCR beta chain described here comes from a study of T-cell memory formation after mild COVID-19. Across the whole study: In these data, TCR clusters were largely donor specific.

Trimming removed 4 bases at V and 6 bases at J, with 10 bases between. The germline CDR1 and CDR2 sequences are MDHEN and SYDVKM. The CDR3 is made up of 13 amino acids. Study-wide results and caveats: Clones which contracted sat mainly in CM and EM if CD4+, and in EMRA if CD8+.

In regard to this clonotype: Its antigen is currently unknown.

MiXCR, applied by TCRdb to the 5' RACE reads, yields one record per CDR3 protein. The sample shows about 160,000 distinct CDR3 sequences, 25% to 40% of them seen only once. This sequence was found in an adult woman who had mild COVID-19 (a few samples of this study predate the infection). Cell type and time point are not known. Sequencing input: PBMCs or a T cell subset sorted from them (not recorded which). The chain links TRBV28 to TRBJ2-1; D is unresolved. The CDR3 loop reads CASSSEPVNEQFF. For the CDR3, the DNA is TGTGCCAGCAGTTCCGAACCCGTCAATGAGCAGTTCTTC. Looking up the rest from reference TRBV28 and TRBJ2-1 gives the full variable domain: DVKVTQSSRYLVKRTGEKVFLECVQDMDHENMFWYRQDPGLGLRLIYFSYDVKMKEKGDIPEGYSVSREKKERFSLILESASTNQTSMYLCASSSEPVNEQFFGPGTRLTVL.